This T cell receptor (beta chain) was sequenced during a study of T cells in Graves' hyperthyroidism and ophthalmopathy. Looked up from germline, CDR1 is SGDLS and CDR2 is YYNGEE. Deletions cut 4 bases from V and 4 bases from J, with 14 bases between. The CDR3 covers 14 residues. TCR beta CDR3 region amplification was performed from RNA transcripts. A set of HTBI primers served as the primers for a first-round RT-PCR of the TCR CDR3. TCRdb reprocessed the multiplex PCR reads with MiXCR, giving one entry per CDR3 protein. This sample has hundreds of thousands of distinct CDR3 sequences; about 45% occur once, and the top ten carry roughly 7.2%. Details on this clonotype: Its antigen is currently unknown.

Study results and limitations: Appearing also in blood were most of the thyroid clonotypes expanded above 0.001.

Specimen: peripheral blood or thyroid tissue (not recorded which). The sequence derives from an adult man with Graves' disease, either hyperthyroidism or ophthalmopathy (not recorded which). V and J are TRBV9 and TRBJ2-5, with D uncertain. DNA of the CDR3: TGTGCCAGCAGCTTGATTCAGCTTGCAGAGACCCAGTACTTC. It is translated as CASSLIQLAETQYF.